This TCR beta chain is drawn from a study of blood T cell repertoires in COVID-19. Study as a whole: Specimens from acute and convalescent COVID-19 originated in the United States, Italy and Spain. PBMCs, B-cell-depleted T cells, or T cells provided the cDNA or gDNA that made up the material.

Sequencing was performed with immunoSEQ multiplex PCR; in TCRdb, only in-frame clones are kept and a portion is missing. The sample lists just over 300,000 clones; 80% to 90% were seen once. Participants came from roughly 25 US areas, aged about 18 to 90 years. Germline V CDR1 and CDR2: LNHDA, SQIVND (reference sequence). The CDR3 is 21 residues long. Deletions cut 4 bases from V and 0 bases from J, with 30 bases between. The sequencing input was PBMCs or T cells enriched from blood (not recorded which). V and J are TRBV19 and TRBJ1-2; possibly TRBD1 for D (5 bases). The sequence came from a man younger than 40 who had recovered from COVID-19. CDR3 amino acids: CASSTQRGSLPKRDSNYGYTF. The CDR3 bases are TGTGCCAGTAGTACCCAGCGGGGGTCTCTGCCCAAACGGGACTCTAACTATGGCTACACCTTC.